This T cell receptor (beta chain) emerged from a study of T cell repertoires in cytomegalovirus infection. On the study more broadly: It was the public TCR beta signatures that indicated both CMV infection and matching HLA type. The study, taken as a whole, reports: CMV-specific TCR beta clonotypes restricted by HLA-C dominated the ex vivo response. Identification of carriers of CMV plus the relevant HLA was achieved through cumulative public TCR beta family frequency.

This clonotype was detected only once. The antigen remains unidentified. CDR3 length equals 14 residues. Trimming took off 3 bases at V and 2 bases at J, with 10 bases between the two ends. CDR1 LNHDA and CDR2 SQIVND come from the germline V gene (reference sequence). TCRdb reprocessed the reads with MiXCR, giving one entry per CDR3 protein. Found here are approximately 260,000 distinct CDR3 sequences, about 18% of them singletons; the top ten hold roughly half. The source material was CD8+ T cells from PBMCs. The J gene is TRBJ1-1, the V gene TRBV19, with a tentative D call TRBD1 (5 bases). This TCR was sampled from a human donor in good health (CMV status not recorded). Some clones in this sample may be carry-over from other donors' samples. This chain's CDR3 is CASSMGLRNTEAFF. CDR3 coding DNA: TGTGCCAGTAGTATGGGACTGAGAAACACTGAAGCTTTCTTT.